This T cell receptor beta chain comes out of a study of post-analysis software for immune sequencing data. Each TCR beta cDNA library carried unique molecular identifiers. TCRdb ran MiXCR on the PCR reads and lists one entry per CDR3 protein. Counted here are 550,000 to 700,000 distinct CDR3 sequences, roughly 47% occurring once; the ten biggest clones make up 1.5% to 2%. With respect to this clonotype: As yet, its antigen is unknown.

Study results and limitations: Four to six TRBV segments were significantly more frequent in patients than in controls. TRBV5-6, TRBV5-1 and TRBV20-1 were among these segments.

The CDR3 totals 14 residues. CDR1 and CDR2 from the germline V gene are MRHNA and SNTAGT. Trimming took 2 bases from V and 8 from J; bases not matched to a gene: 8. The sequence was collected from a girl under 18 with multiple sclerosis. The material sequenced was blood. The V gene is TRBV6-4, the J gene TRBJ1-2; TRBD1 matches 7 bases. The CDR3 DNA follows: TGTGCCAGCAGTGACCCCGGACAGGTTGGGGGCTACACCTTC. Its translation is CASSDPGQVGGYTF.